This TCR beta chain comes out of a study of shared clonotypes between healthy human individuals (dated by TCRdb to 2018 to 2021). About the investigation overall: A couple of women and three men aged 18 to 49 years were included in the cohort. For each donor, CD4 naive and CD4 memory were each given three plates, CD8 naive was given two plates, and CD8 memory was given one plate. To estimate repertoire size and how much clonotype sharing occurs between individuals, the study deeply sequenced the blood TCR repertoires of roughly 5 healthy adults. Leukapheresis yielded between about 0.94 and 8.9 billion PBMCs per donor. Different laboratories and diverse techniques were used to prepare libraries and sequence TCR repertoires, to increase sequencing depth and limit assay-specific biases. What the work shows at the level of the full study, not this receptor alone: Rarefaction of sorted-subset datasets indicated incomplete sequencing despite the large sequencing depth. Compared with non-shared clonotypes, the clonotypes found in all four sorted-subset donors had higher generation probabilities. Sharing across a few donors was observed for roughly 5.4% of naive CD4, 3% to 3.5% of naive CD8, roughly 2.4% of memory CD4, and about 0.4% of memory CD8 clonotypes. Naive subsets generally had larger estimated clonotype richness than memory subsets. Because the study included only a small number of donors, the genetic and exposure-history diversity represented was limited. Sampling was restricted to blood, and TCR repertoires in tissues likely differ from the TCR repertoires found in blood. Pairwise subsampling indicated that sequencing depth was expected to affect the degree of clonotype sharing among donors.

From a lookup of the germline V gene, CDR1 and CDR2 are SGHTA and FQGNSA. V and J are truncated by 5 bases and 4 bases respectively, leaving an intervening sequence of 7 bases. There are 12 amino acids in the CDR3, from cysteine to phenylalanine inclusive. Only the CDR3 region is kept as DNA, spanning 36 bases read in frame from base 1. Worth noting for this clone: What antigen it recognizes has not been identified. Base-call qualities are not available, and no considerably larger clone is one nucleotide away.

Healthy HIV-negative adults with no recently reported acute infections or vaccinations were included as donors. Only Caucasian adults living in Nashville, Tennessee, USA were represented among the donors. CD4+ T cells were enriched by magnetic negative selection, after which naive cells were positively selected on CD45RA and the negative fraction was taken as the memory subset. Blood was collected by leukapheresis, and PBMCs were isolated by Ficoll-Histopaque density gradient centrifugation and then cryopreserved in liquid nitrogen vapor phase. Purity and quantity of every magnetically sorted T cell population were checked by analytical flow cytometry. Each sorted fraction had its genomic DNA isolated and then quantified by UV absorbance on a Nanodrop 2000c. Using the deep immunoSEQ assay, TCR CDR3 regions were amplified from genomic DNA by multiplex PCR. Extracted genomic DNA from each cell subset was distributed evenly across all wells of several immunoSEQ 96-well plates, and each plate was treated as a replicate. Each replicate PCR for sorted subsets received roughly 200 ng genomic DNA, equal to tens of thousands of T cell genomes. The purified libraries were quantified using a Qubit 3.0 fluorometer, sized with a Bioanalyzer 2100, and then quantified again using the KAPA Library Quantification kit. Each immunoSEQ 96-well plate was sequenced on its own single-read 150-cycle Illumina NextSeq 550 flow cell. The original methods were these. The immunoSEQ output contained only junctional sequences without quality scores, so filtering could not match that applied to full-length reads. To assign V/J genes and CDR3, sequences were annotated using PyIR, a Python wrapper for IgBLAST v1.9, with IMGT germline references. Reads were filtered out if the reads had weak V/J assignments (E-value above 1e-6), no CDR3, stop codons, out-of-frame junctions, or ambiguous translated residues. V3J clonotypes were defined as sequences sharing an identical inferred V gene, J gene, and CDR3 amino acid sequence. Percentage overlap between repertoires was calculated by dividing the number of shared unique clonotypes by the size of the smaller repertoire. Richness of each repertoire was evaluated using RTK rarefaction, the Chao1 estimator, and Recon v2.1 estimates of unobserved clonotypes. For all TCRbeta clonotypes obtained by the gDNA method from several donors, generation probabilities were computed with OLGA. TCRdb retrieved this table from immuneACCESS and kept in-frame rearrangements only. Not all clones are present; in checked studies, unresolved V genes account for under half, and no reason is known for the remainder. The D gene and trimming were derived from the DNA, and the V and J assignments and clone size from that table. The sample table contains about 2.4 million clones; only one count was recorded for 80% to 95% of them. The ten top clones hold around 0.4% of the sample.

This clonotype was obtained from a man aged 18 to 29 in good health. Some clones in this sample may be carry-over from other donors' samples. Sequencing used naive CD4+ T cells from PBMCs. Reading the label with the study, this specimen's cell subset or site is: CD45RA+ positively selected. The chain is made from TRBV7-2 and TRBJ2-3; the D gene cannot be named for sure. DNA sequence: TGTGCCAGCAGCCCTAATTCAGATACGCAGTATTTT. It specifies CASSPNSDTQYF.